This is a list of T cell receptor beta chains from one sample in a study of cytomegalovirus exposure and HLA in healthy donors. This table comes from immunoSEQ multiplex PCR, and its TCRdb copy is limited to in-frame clones, with some not included. In the table there are 97,000 or so clones, roughly 81% of which are singletons. Material: PBMCs. These receptors came from a middle-aged man in good health and CMV-seronegative. Each CDR3 is given with its conserved first and last residue. Fields, in order: J gene, V gene, D gene, clone size, CDR3 protein, CDR3 DNA. D genes are given only for firm matches. Clone size appears in some rows only: once, few, many, or a class for an expanded clone.

TRBJ2-1	TRBV5-4	-	-	CASSPHGLRLNYNEQFF	TGTGCCAGCAGCCCCCATGGTCTGCGGCTCAACTACAATGAGCAGTTCTTC
TRBJ2-1	TRBV12-5	-	-	CASGSPAQGSYNEQFF	TGTGCTAGTGGTTCCCCCGCCCAGGGGTCCTACAATGAGCAGTTCTTC
TRBJ2-3	TRBV11-2	TRBD2	-	CASSPQTSGTDTQYF	TGTGCCAGCAGCCCTCAGACTAGCGGCACAGATACGCAGTATTTT
TRBJ2-7	TRBV28	-	once	CASSLTVTYEQYF	TGTGCCAGCAGTTTGACAGTAACCTACGAGCAGTACTTC
TRBJ1-6	TRBV15	-	-	CATSRAGTRNSPLHF	TGTGCCACCAGCAGGGCCGGGACAAGAAATTCACCCCTCCACTTT
TRBJ2-2	TRBV7-2	TRBD2	-	CASSFAQLAGGPGELFF	TGTGCCAGCAGCTTCGCCCAACTAGCGGGGGGTCCCGGGGAGCTGTTTTTT
TRBJ2-2	TRBV29-1	-	-	CSVEDHGGRAGELFF	TGCAGCGTTGAAGATCACGGGGGGCGTGCCGGGGAGCTGTTTTTT
TRBJ1-1	TRBV5-8	-	few	CASSLMEAAPNTEAFF	TGTGCCAGCAGCTTGATGGAGGCAGCCCCGAACACTGAAGCTTTCTTT
TRBJ1-4	TRBV28	-	-	CASSLLLREKLFF	TGTGCCAGCAGTTTACTATTGAGAGAAAAACTGTTTTTT
TRBJ1-6	TRBV7-9	-	-	CASSLFRPVESPLHF	TGTGCCAGCAGCTTATTCCGGCCTGTGGAGTCACCCCTCCACTTT
TRBJ1-1	TRBV7-9	TRBD1	-	CASSSPDRENTEAFF	TGTGCCAGCAGCTCCCCTGACAGGGAAAACACTGAAGCTTTCTTT
TRBJ2-5	TRBV2	-	-	CASSEETTGQETQYF	TGTGCCAGCAGTGAAGAAACGACAGGCCAAGAGACCCAGTACTTC
TRBJ2-7	TRBV5-1	-	once	CASRLGGKNSYEQYF	TGCGCCAGCAGGTTGGGCGGAAAAAACTCCTACGAGCAGTACTTC
TRBJ2-3	TRBV7-9	TRBD2	-	CASSSSRVGTSSTDTQYF	TGTGCCAGCAGCTCCTCCCGGGTCGGGACTAGTTCCACAGATACGCAGTATTTT
TRBJ2-7	TRBV2	TRBD2	-	CASSASSGGRAYEQYF	TGTGCCAGCAGTGCGTCTAGCGGGGGGAGGGCCTACGAGCAGTACTTC
TRBJ1-1	TRBV10-3	-	-	CAISRQEKNTEAFF	TGTGCCATCAGCAGACAGGAGAAGAACACTGAAGCTTTCTTT
TRBJ1-6	TRBV14	-	-	CASSLRTANSPLHF	TGTGCCAGCAGCCTAAGGACAGCTAATTCACCCCTCCACTTT
TRBJ2-7	TRBV27	-	-	CASSLRGDGFYEQYF	TGTGCCAGCAGTTTACGCGGGGATGGGTTCTACGAGCAGTACTTC
TRBJ2-2	TRBV13	-	-	CASSHREPFFANTGELFF	TGTGCCAGCAGCCACCGGGAGCCATTTTTCGCGAACACCGGGGAGCTGTTTTTT
TRBJ2-5	TRBV27	-	-	CASSLTQGQPPRGTQYF	TGTGCCAGCAGTCTAACACAAGGACAGCCACCCCGCGGGACCCAGTACTTC
TRBJ2-3	TRBV5-1	TRBD2	few	CASSISGGGSTDTQYF	TGCGCCAGCAGCATTAGCGGGGGGGGTTCCACAGATACGCAGTATTTT
TRBJ2-1	TRBV10-3	TRBD1	-	CAFSGGERGNEQFF	TGTGCCTTCTCAGGGGGCGAAAGAGGAAATGAGCAGTTCTTC
TRBJ2-3	TRBV5-6	TRBD1	-	CASSWTGLYPPRSDTQYF	TGTGCCAGCAGCTGGACAGGGTTGTACCCCCCTCGGTCAGATACGCAGTATTTT
TRBJ2-1	TRBV7-2	-	-	CASSLHQGGNEQFF	TGTGCCAGCAGCTTGCACCAGGGCGGCAATGAGCAGTTCTTC
TRBJ2-5	TRBV9	-	few	CASTLSGGQETQYF	TGTGCCAGCACCCTAAGCGGAGGCCAAGAGACCCAGTACTTC
TRBJ2-3	TRBV5-4	-	-	CASSLGGGRADTQYF	TGTGCCAGCAGCTTGGGGGGGGGCAGGGCAGATACGCAGTATTTT
TRBJ1-2	TRBV5-1	-	-	CASSSSGDRYGYTF	TGCGCCAGCAGCTCCTCAGGGGACCGCTATGGCTACACCTTC
TRBJ1-4	TRBV7-2	-	-	CASSPFRNFATNEKLFF	TGTGCCAGCAGCCCCTTTCGTAACTTTGCAACTAATGAAAAACTGTTTTTT
TRBJ1-1	TRBV27	TRBD1	-	CASSQPDRLAEAFF	TGTGCCAGCAGTCAACCGGACAGGTTAGCTGAAGCTTTCTTT
TRBJ2-1	TRBV19	-	-	CASSIDLDVGIGAYNEQFF	TGTGCCAGTAGTATAGATCTAGACGTAGGGATAGGGGCCTACAATGAGCAGTTCTTC
TRBJ1-5	TRBV23-1	TRBD1	-	CASRIQGQGSNQPQHF	TGCGCCAGCAGGATCCAGGGACAGGGTAGCAATCAGCCCCAGCATTTT
TRBJ2-7	TRBV4-1	-	-	CASSQRHEQYEQYF	TGCGCCAGCAGCCAGCGACATGAGCAGTACGAGCAGTACTTC
TRBJ2-6	TRBV6-5	-	-	CASTPVLFGANVLTF	TGTGCCAGCACCCCGGTCTTGTTTGGGGCCAACGTCCTGACTTTC
TRBJ2-2	TRBV7-3	TRBD1	-	CASSQDRGRTGELFF	TGTGCCAGCAGCCAGGACAGGGGAAGAACCGGGGAGCTGTTTTTT
TRBJ1-2	TRBV6-1	TRBD1	-	CASSEAFRQTGKGGYTF	TGTGCCAGCAGTGAAGCCTTTCGACAGACAGGGAAGGGTGGCTACACCTTC
TRBJ2-7	TRBV9	TRBD1	-	CASSVGTGSSYEQYF	TGTGCCAGCAGCGTAGGGACAGGGAGCTCTTACGAGCAGTACTTC
TRBJ1-1	TRBV5-1	-	-	CASSEQTTGTEAFF	TGCGCCAGCAGCGAACAGACCACGGGAACTGAAGCTTTCTTT
TRBJ1-2	TRBV9	TRBD1	-	CASSPDRGYGYTF	TGTGCCAGCAGCCCAGACAGGGGATATGGCTACACCTTC
TRBJ1-2	TRBV29-1	TRBD1	-	CSVDARGNGYTF	TGCAGCGTTGACGCCAGGGGGAATGGCTACACCTTC
TRBJ2-3	TRBV6-6	TRBD1	once	CASSIGTAPTDTQYF	TGTGCCAGCAGTATTGGGACAGCGCCCACAGATACGCAGTATTTT
TRBJ2-2	TRBV9	TRBD2	-	CASSLRLAGGIGGELFF	TGTGCCAGCAGCCTAAGACTAGCGGGGGGGATTGGCGGGGAGCTGTTTTTT
TRBJ1-6	TRBV25-1	-	-	CASSESLLHNSPLHF	TGTGCCAGCAGTGAATCCTTACTTCATAATTCACCCCTCCACTTT
TRBJ2-2	TRBV7-8	-	-	CASSLNRDTGELFF	TGTGCCAGCAGCCTAAACAGGGACACCGGGGAGCTGTTTTTT
TRBJ2-6	TRBV13	TRBD1	few	CASSTVPGTGGPGANVLTF	TGTGCCAGCAGCACGGTCCCCGGGACAGGGGGCCCTGGGGCCAACGTCCTGACTTTC
TRBJ1-5	TRBV5-8	TRBD1	-	CASSPRTGRNQPQHF	TGTGCCAGCAGCCCCAGGACAGGTCGGAATCAGCCCCAGCATTTT
TRBJ1-1	TRBV5-1	TRBD1	-	CASSPRTGTEKGQAFF	TGCGCCAGCAGCCCAAGGACAGGGACGGAAAAGGGTCAAGCTTTCTTT
TRBJ2-7	TRBV7-2	-	-	CASSPDISYEQYF	TGTGCCAGCAGCCCGGACATCAGCTACGAGCAGTACTTC
TRBJ2-7	TRBV11-2	-	-	CASSYPKDRPTYEQYF	TGTGCCAGCAGCTACCCGAAGGACAGACCTACCTACGAGCAGTACTTC
TRBJ1-5	TRBV2	-	-	CASSLQNSNQPQHF	TGTGCCAGCAGCTTACAGAATAGCAATCAGCCCCAGCATTTT
TRBJ1-2	TRBV19	-	-	CASRTDLWGYTF	TGTGCCAGTAGGACAGACCTCTGGGGCTACACCTTC
TRBJ1-2	TRBV14	-	few	CASSMTEEYGYTF	TGTGCCAGCAGCATGACGGAGGAGTATGGCTACACCTTC
TRBJ1-1	TRBV10-3	TRBD1	once	CAISESRGGTGHGYGTEAFF	TGTGCCATCAGTGAGTCGAGGGGAGGGACAGGGCATGGCTACGGCACTGAAGCTTTCTTT